A selection of T cell receptor beta chains follows, all from one sample in a study of cytomegalovirus exposure and HLA in healthy donors. The protocol was immunoSEQ multiplex PCR, while the TCRdb copy is restricted to in-frame clones and leaves out a portion. The sample lists tens of thousands of clones, 82% occurring once. Material for sequencing was PBMCs. The receptors shown here come from a man aged 45-60 years in good health and CMV-seronegative. CDR3s include the opening cysteine and the closing phenylalanine or tryptophan. Fields, in order: J gene, clone size, D gene, V gene, CDR3 DNA, CDR3 protein. The D gene is left open where the match is weak. Only part of the rows carry a size: once, few, many, or a class if the clone is expanded.

J: TRBJ2-7; size: -; D: -; V: TRBV18; DNA: TGTGCCAGCTCACCTCCTCTACGAGAGCAGTACTTC; CDR3: CASSPPLREQYF
J: TRBJ2-2; size: -; D: -; V: TRBV4-2; DNA: TGTGCCAGCAGCCAAGAGGCCGCAAGGGGGACCGGGGAGCTGTTTTTT; CDR3: CASSQEAARGTGELFF
J: TRBJ1-2; size: few; D: -; V: TRBV28; DNA: TGTGCCAGCAGTTCCCTGGTGGGGGGGGACGGCTACACCTTC; CDR3: CASSSLVGGDGYTF
J: TRBJ2-5; size: -; D: TRBD1; V: TRBV7-9; DNA: TGTGCCAGCAGCTTAGACAGGGGATCAGAGACCCAGTACTTC; CDR3: CASSLDRGSETQYF
J: TRBJ2-3; size: -; D: -; V: TRBV5-1; DNA: TGCGCCAGCAGCTTTAGTGGGCAGGGTGATGTGGATACGCAGTATTTT; CDR3: CASSFSGQGDVDTQYF
J: TRBJ1-6; size: -; D: -; V: TRBV7-6; DNA: TGTGCCAGCAGCGCCGTACAGGGATCACCCCTCCACTTT; CDR3: CASSAVQGSPLHF
J: TRBJ1-2; size: -; D: -; V: TRBV9; DNA: TGTGCCAGCAGCGTAGATCTGGGCCACTATGGCTACACCTTC; CDR3: CASSVDLGHYGYTF
J: TRBJ2-1; size: -; D: -; V: TRBV5-4; DNA: TGTGCCAGCAGCCACGGGACTCAGCGGACACGAAATGAGCAGTTCTTC; CDR3: CASSHGTQRTRNEQFF
J: TRBJ2-7; size: few; D: TRBD2; V: TRBV4-1; DNA: TGCGCCAGCAGTCTCGGACTAGCGGGAGGCTCCTACGAGCAGTACTTC; CDR3: CASSLGLAGGSYEQYF
J: TRBJ1-2; size: -; D: TRBD1; V: TRBV19; DNA: TGTGCCAGTAGACTGGACAGGACCTATGGCTACACCTTC; CDR3: CASRLDRTYGYTF
J: TRBJ1-2; size: -; D: TRBD1; V: TRBV2; DNA: TGTGTAGCGGGAGGGACAGGGTATGGCTACACCTTC; CDR3: CVAGGTGYGYTF
J: TRBJ1-2; size: -; D: -; V: TRBV7-9; DNA: TGTGCCAGCAGCTCCCTACGGGGGAACTATGGCTACACCTTC; CDR3: CASSSLRGNYGYTF
J: TRBJ2-3; size: -; D: TRBD1; V: TRBV9; DNA: TGTGCCAGCAGCCAGGGGTGGGACAGGGGGGCAGATACGCAGTATTTT; CDR3: CASSQGWDRGADTQYF
J: TRBJ2-7; size: -; D: TRBD1; V: TRBV10-3; DNA: TGTGCCATCAGCCCTACCCGGACAGGAGACTACGAGCAGTACTTC; CDR3: CAISPTRTGDYEQYF
J: TRBJ1-3; size: -; D: TRBD1; V: TRBV4-3; DNA: TGCGCCAGCAGCCACCAGACAGGGTCCGGTGGAAACACCATATATTTT; CDR3: CASSHQTGSGGNTIYF
J: TRBJ2-2; size: -; D: TRBD2; V: TRBV6-6; DNA: TGTGCCAGCAGTTACTTAGCGGGAGGCACCGGGGAGCTGTTTTTT; CDR3: CASSYLAGGTGELFF
J: TRBJ2-3; size: -; D: TRBD2; V: TRBV16; DNA: TGTGCCAGCAGCCAGTACGCTAGCGGGTCAAGCGTTACGCAGTATTTT; CDR3: CASSQYASGSSVTQYF
J: TRBJ2-3; size: -; D: TRBD2; V: TRBV5-1; DNA: TGCGCCAGCAGCTCGAGACTAGCGGGAGGAACAGATACGCAGTATTTT; CDR3: CASSSRLAGGTDTQYF
J: TRBJ2-7; size: -; D: TRBD1; V: TRBV4-3; DNA: TGCGCCAGCAGCCCAGTCCTCGGACAGGACTACGAGCAGTACTTC; CDR3: CASSPVLGQDYEQYF
J: TRBJ2-6; size: -; D: TRBD1; V: TRBV19; DNA: TGTGCCAGTAGTATCGGACAGGGGGTATCTGGGGCCAACGTCCTGACTTTC; CDR3: CASSIGQGVSGANVLTF
J: TRBJ1-4; size: few; D: TRBD1; V: TRBV19; DNA: TGTGCCAGTAGTATGCCCCGGACAGGGTATGAAAAACTGTTTTTT; CDR3: CASSMPRTGYEKLFF
J: TRBJ2-1; size: -; D: TRBD2; V: TRBV7-2; DNA: TGTGCCAGCAGGCCGAGCGGGAGGCCCCGACAATGGGAGCAGTTCTTC; CDR3: CASRPSGRPRQWEQFF
J: TRBJ1-2; size: -; D: TRBD1; V: TRBV9; DNA: TGTGCCAGCAGCGGCCGACAGGGGGCCCCTAACTATGGCTACACCTTC; CDR3: CASSGRQGAPNYGYTF
J: TRBJ1-4; size: -; D: TRBD1; V: TRBV6-5; DNA: TGTGCCAGCAGTACGACAGGGGGTGAGGAAAAACTGTTTTTT; CDR3: CASSTTGGEEKLFF